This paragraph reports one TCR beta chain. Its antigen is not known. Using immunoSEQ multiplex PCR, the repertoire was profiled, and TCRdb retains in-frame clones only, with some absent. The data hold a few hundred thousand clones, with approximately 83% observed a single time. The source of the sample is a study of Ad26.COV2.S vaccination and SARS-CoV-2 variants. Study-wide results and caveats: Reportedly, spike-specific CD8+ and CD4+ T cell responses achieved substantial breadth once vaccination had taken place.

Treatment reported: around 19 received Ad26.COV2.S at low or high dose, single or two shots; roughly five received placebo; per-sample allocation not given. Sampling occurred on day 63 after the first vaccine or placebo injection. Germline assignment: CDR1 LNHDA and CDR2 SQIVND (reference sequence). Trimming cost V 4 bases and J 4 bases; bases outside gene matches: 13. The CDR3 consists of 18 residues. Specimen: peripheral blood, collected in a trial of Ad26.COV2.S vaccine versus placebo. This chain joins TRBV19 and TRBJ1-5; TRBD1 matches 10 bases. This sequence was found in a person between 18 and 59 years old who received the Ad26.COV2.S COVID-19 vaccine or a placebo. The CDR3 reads CASSNRDRGAGGNQPQHF. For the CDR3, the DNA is TGTGCCAGTAGTAACCGGGACAGGGGAGCCGGCGGTAATCAGCCCCAGCATTTT.